This T cell receptor beta chain was found in a study of graft-versus-host responses after intestinal transplantation. About the research overall: Recipients received multivisceral, liver-intestinal, or isolated intestinal transplants. Every recipient underwent anti-thymocyte globulin induction, then tacrolimus and steroids for 3 to 4 years. Findings and limits, study-wide: GvH clones were identified in recipient marrow, with some first appearing in ileum or blood.

Generated by immunoSEQ multiplex PCR, the TCRdb table keeps only in-frame clones and is missing some. Among tens of thousands of clones, just under 95% were seen once, and the ten largest hold 0.72%. As for this clone: The target antigen is unknown.

The ends were cut back, 6 bases at V and 12 bases at J, with 26 bases in the middle. The CDR3 contains 15 residues. Germline V CDR1 and CDR2: MNHNY, SVGAGI (reference sequence). Sequenced material: PBMCs, taken just over 65 days after intestinal transplant. The V and J genes are TRBV6-6 and TRBJ1-2; D gene ambiguous. This TCR derives from a human patient who received an intestinal transplant, so some T cells may come from the graft donor. CDR3 amino acids: CASRTQKPGGEMNTF. The CDR3 coding sequence is TGTGCCAGCAGGACGCAAAAACCGGGAGGAGAAATGAACACCTTC.